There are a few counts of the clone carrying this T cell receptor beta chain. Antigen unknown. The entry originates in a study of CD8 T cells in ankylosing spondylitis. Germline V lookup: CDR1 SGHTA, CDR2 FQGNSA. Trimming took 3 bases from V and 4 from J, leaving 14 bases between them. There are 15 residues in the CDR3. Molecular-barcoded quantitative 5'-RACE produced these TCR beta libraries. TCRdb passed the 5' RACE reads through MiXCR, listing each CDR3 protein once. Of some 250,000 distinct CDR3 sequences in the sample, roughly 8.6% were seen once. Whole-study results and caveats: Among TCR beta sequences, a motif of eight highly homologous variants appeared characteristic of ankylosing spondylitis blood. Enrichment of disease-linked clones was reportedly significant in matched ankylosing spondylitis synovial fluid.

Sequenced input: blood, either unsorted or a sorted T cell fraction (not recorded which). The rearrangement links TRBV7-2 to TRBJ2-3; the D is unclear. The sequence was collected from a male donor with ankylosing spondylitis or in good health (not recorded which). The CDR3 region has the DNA TGTGCCAGCAGCTTTGGGGTATCGACGGCAGATACGCAGTATTTT. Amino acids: CASSFGVSTADTQYF.